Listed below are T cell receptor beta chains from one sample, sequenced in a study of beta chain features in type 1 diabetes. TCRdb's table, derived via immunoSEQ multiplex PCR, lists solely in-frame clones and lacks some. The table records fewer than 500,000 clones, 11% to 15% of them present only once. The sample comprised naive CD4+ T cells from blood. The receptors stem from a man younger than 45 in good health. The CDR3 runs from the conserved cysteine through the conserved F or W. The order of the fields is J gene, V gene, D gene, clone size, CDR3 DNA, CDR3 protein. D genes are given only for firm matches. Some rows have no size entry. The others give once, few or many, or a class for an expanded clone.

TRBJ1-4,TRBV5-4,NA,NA,TGTGCCAGCAGCTTTGACAGGAACGATGAAAAACTGTTTTTT,CASSFDRNDEKLFF
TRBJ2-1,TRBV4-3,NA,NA,TGCGCCAGCAGCCGATTGGTAGGGTCCGAATACAATGAGCAGTTCTTC,CASSRLVGSEYNEQFF
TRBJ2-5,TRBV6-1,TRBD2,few,TGTGCCAGCAGTGATCCGACTAGCGGGAGATATGAGACCCAGTACTTC,CASSDPTSGRYETQYF
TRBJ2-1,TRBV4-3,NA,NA,TGCGCCAGCAGCCAAGTGACACCGTCAGGGTGGGAAAATGAGCAGTTCTTC,CASSQVTPSGWENEQFF
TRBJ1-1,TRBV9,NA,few,TGTGCCAGCAGCGTAGGACGGACCATGAACACTGAAGCTTTCTTT,CASSVGRTMNTEAFF
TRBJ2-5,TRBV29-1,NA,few,TGCAGCGTTGCTCTCATACAGCGGGCACCCCAAGAGACCCAGTACTTC,CSVALIQRAPQETQYF
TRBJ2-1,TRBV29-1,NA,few,TGCAGCGTTGTAAACTACAATGAGCAGTTCTTC,CSVVNYNEQFF
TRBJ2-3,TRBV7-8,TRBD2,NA,TGTGCCAGCAGCTTAGCCGGGACTACCGCTACGCAGTATTTT,CASSLAGTTATQYF
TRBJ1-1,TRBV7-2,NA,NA,TGTGCCAGCAGCGCAGGCGCATCGAGGCTGAACACTGAAGCTTTCTTT,CASSAGASRLNTEAFF
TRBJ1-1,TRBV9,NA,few,TGTGCCAGCAGTCGCACGGGGAACACTGAAGCTTTCTTT,CASSRTGNTEAFF
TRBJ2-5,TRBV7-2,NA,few,TGTGCCAGCAGTTCCTCCGGAGCGAGGGAGACCCAGTACTTC,CASSSSGARETQYF
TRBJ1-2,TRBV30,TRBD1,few,TGTGCCTGGAGAGGGACAGCTAACTATGGCTACACCTTC,CAWRGTANYGYTF
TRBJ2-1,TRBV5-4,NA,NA,TGTGCCAGCAGCTTGGTTGGGAGGAACAATGAGCAGTTCTTC,CASSLVGRNNEQFF
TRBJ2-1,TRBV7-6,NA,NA,TGTGCCAGCAGCTCTCCATCCGGGACCTACAATGAGCAGTTCTTC,CASSSPSGTYNEQFF
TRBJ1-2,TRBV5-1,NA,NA,TGCGCCAGCAGGCCGGGACGGACGAGTCAGTTCGAATTTTATGGCTACACCTTC,CASRPGRTSQFEFYGYTF
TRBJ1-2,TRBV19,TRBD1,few,TGTGCCAGTAGCACAGGGGCCCCATATGGCTACACCTTC,CASSTGAPYGYTF
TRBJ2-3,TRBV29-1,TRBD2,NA,TGCAGCGTTGAAACTAGCGGGGGGCTTACGCAGTATTTT,CSVETSGGLTQYF
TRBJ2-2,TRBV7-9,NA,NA,TGTGCCAGCAGCCCGCGTGGCACCGGGGAGCTGTTTTTT,CASSPRGTGELFF